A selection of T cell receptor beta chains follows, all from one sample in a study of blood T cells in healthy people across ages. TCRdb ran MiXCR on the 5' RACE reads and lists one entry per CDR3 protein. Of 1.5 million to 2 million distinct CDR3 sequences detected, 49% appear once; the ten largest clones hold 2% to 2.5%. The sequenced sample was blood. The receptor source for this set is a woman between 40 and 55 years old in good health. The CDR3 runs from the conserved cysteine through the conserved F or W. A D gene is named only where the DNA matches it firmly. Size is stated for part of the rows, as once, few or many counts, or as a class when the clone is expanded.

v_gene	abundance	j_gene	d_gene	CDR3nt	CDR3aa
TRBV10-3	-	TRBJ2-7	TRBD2	TGTGCCATCAGTGTTGATAGCGGGGGAAGATTCCACGAGCAGTACTTC	CAISVDSGGRFHEQYF
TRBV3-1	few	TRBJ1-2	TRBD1	TGTGCCAGCAGCGCCCACAGGGGGAATAACTATGGCTACACCTTC	CASSAHRGNNYGYTF
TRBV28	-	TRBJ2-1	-	TGTGCCAGCAGTCCACACAGGAGGGGCTACAATGAGCAGTTCTTC	CASSPHRRGYNEQFF
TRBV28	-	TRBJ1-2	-	TGTGCCAGCAGCCTTTACGGTACAGGCACCAACTATGGCTACACCTTC	CASSLYGTGTNYGYTF
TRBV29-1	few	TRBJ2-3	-	TGCAGCGTCCCTCTTATAGGGGGGAGCACAGATACGCAGTATTTT	CSVPLIGGSTDTQYF
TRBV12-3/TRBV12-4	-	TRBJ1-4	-	TGTGCCAGCAGTTTATACGATGAAAAACTGTTTTTT	CASSLYDEKLFF
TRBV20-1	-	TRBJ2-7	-	TGCAGTGCTAGCTACCCGGGACCCGTCGACGAGCAGTACTTC	CSASYPGPVDEQYF
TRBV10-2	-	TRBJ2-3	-	TGCGCCAGCACTAGACAGACTAGCACAGATACGCAGTATTTT	CASTRQTSTDTQYF
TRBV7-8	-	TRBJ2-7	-	TGTGCCAGCAGCCCAGGCCGGGGCTCCCCCTACAATGAGCAGTACTTC	CASSPGRGSPYNEQYF
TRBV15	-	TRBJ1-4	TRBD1	TGTGCCACCAGCAGACACGACAGGGGGCTCCGTGAAAATGAAAAACTGTTTTTT	CATSRHDRGLRENEKLFF
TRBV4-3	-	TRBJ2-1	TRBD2	TGCGCCAGCAGCCATCCAGGGGGCGGGACTAGCGGGATTTCTAGCTCCTACAATGAGCAGTTCTTC	CASSHPGGGTSGISSSYNEQFF
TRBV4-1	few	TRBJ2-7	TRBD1	TGCGCCAGCAGCCAAACCCGGGACAGGGGCTACGAGCAGTACTTC	CASSQTRDRGYEQYF
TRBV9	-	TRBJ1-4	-	TGTGCCAGCAGCGTAGAGGGCAGCCCCGCAACTAATGAAAAACTGTTTTTT	CASSVEGSPATNEKLFF
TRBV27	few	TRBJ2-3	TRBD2	TGTGCCAGCAGTTTCAAAGCGGGGGTACGCACAGATACGCAGTATTTT	CASSFKAGVRTDTQYF
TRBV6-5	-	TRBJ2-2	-	TGTGCCAGCAGCGACCGGCGGAGCACCGGGGAGCTGTTTTTT	CASSDRRSTGELFF
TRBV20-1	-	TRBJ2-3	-	TGCAGTGCCCCTCCGGGATCCGGGATTGGCACAGATACGCAGTATTTT	CSAPPGSGIGTDTQYF
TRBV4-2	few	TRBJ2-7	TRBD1	TGTGCCAGCAGCCAAGAAGGCGCCGGGACAGGGTTCGACTCAAGGCTCTACGAGCAGTACTTC	CASSQEGAGTGFDSRLYEQYF
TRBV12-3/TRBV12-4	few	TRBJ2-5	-	TGTGCCAGCACCCCCGGGAAGGCGTTCGACCTTGAAGAGACCCAGTACTTC	CASTPGKAFDLEETQYF
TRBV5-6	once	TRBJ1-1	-	TGTGCCAGCAGCAATCCTAGGGGGGTTGTCACTGAAGCTTTCTTT	CASSNPRGVVTEAFF
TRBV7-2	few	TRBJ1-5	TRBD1	TGTGCCAGCAGCCGGGACAGTCAACAGCCCCAGCATTTT	CASSRDSQQPQHF
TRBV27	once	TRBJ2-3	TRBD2	TGTGCCAGCGGTGGGGACGGGCGGGGGGGCTCAGATACGCAGTATTTT	CASGGDGRGGSDTQYF
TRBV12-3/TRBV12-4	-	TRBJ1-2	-	TGTGCCAGCAGTCGCGAAATACAAGGGTTGGATGGCTACACCTTC	CASSREIQGLDGYTF
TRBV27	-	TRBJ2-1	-	TGTGCCAGCAGGGAACTAGCCCCAGGGGAGCAGTTCTTC	CASRELAPGEQFF
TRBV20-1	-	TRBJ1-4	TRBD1	TGCAGTGCTAGAGATCAGACAGGGCGACATGAAAAACTGTTTTTT	CSARDQTGRHEKLFF
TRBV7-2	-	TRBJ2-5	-	TGTGCCAGCAGCTGGGGCCAGCGGGAGACCCAGTACTTC	CASSWGQRETQYF
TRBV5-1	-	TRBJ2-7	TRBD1	TGCGCCAGCAGCTTGGATGGGACAGGCCGGCTCTACGAGCAGTACTTC	CASSLDGTGRLYEQYF
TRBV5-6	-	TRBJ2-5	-	TGTGCCAGCAGCTTGATAGGGTCCCAGGGCGGAGAGACCCAGTACTTC	CASSLIGSQGGETQYF
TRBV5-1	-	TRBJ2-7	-	TGCGCCAGCAGTCATTTACGCTCCTACGAGCAGTACTTC	CASSHLRSYEQYF
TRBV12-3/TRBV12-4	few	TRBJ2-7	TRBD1	TGTGCCAGCAGTTCTCCGGGACAGCTATACGAGCAGTACTTC	CASSSPGQLYEQYF
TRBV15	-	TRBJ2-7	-	TGTGCCACCAGCAGAGACCTTGCGACAGCAGACTACGAGCAGTACTTC	CATSRDLATADYEQYF
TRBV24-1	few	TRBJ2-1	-	TGTGCCACCAGTGGGCAGGGTGGGGGCAATGAGCAGTTCTTC	CATSGQGGGNEQFF
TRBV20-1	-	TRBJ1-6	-	TGCAGTGCTCCCGACCAAGGGGACAAGCCGGGAAATTCACCCCTCCACTTT	CSAPDQGDKPGNSPLHF
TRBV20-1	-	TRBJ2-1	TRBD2	TGCAGTGCTAGGTCCCCTAGCGGGGGGGCGTTCTACAATGAGCAGTTCTTC	CSARSPSGGAFYNEQFF
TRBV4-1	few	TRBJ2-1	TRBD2	TGCGCCAGCAGCCGAGAACTAGCGGGGAAATTCGTGGGTGAGCAGTTCTTC	CASSRELAGKFVGEQFF
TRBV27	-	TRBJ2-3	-	TGTGCCAGCAGTTCTGGAATAGTCCCAGATACGCAGTATTTT	CASSSGIVPDTQYF
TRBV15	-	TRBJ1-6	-	TGTGCCACCAGCAGACCCGGGGAGGTCTCGAGCTCCTATAATTCACCCCTCCACTTT	CATSRPGEVSSSYNSPLHF
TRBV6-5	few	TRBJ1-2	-	TGTGCCAGCAGTTTCTACGTCAGGGACGGCTACACCTTC	CASSFYVRDGYTF
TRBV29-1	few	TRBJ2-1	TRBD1	TGCAGCGTTGAAGATCCTTTAAACGGACAGGGGGAGAATGAGCAGTTCTTC	CSVEDPLNGQGENEQFF
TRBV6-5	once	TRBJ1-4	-	TGTGCCAGCACTCGAGACGGGGGGCTTGGTGAAAAACTGTTTTTT	CASTRDGGLGEKLFF
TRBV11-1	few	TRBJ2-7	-	TGTGCCAGCAGCTCTGTGGGCCTCTACGAGCAGTACTTC	CASSSVGLYEQYF
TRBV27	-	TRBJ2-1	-	TGTGCCAGCAGCCACCGGGACAAGAACAATGAGCAGTTCTTC	CASSHRDKNNEQFF
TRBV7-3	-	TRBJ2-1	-	TGTGCCAGCAGCTTGTCGATGGAAGAGACCCAGTTCTTC	CASSLSMEETQFF